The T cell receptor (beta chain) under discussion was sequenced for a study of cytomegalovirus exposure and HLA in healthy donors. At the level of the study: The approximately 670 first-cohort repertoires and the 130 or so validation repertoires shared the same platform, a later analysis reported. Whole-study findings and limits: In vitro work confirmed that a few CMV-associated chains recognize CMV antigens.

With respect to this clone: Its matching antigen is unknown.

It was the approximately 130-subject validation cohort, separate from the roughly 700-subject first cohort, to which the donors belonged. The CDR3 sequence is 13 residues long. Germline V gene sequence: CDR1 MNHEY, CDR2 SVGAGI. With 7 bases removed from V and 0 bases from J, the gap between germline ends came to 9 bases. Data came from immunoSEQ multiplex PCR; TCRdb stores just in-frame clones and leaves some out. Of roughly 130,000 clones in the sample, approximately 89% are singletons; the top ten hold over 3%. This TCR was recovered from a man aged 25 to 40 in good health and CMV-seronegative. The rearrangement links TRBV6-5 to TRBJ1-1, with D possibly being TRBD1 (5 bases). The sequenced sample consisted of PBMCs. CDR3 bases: TGTGCCAGCACCGCAGGGCTGAACACTGAAGCTTTCTTT. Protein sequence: CASTAGLNTEAFF.